Following are 9 T cell receptor beta chains from one sample sequenced in a study of blood T cell repertoires in COVID-19. The assay was immunoSEQ multiplex PCR, and TCRdb's table has in-frame clones only and misses some. This sample carries about 360,000 clones, 65% to 90% of them seen once, and the ten largest clones take 7% to 7.5%. The sample consisted of peripheral blood. The receptors stem from a woman aged 55-69 years with COVID-19, enrolled during active disease.

This rearrangement joins TRBV9 to TRBJ1-1; D is unresolved. Trimming removed 0 bases at V and 5 bases at J, with 17 bases between. Per germline, CDR1 SGDLS and CDR2 YYNGEE. The CDR3 has 16 residues. The CDR3 DNA follows: TGTGCCAGCAGCGTAGCCCATATTGCAGCTAGTACTGAAGCTTTCTTT. Residues: CASSVAHIAASTEAFF.

This chain links TRBV27 with TRBJ2-2, with 7 bases identical to TRBD2. Trimming at V came to 1 base and at J to 2 bases, leaving 4 bases not matched to a gene. The CDR3 loop spans 16 amino acids. The germline V gene encodes CDR1 MNHEY and CDR2 SMNVEV (reference sequence). The CDR3 protein is CASSLFGGFNTGELFF. The CDR3, as DNA: TGTGCCAGCAGTTTATTCGGGGGGTTCAACACCGGGGAGCTGTTTTTT.

The V and J genes are TRBV12-3 or TRBV12-4 and TRBJ1-1, with no clear D. Deletions cut 1 base from V and 11 bases from J, with 8 bases between. The CDR3 has 11 residues. Written as DNA, the CDR3 is TGTGCCAGCAGTTTAGGTCGGGTGGCTTTCTTT. Translation gives CASSLGRVAFF.

This clone was seen just once. This chain joins TRBV4-1 and TRBJ2-7; weak D call: TRBD1 (6 bases). The CDR3 length is 14 residues. Germline CDR1 reads MGHRA; CDR2 reads YSYEKL. V lost 0 bases, J lost 6 bases, and 12 bases lay in between. The CDR3 sequence: CASSQELQGPEQYF. Written as DNA, the CDR3 is TGCGCCAGCAGCCAAGAGTTACAGGGCCCCGAGCAGTACTTC.

The chain has TRBV11-2 and TRBJ1-2; D unclear. From germline, CDR1 is SGHAT and CDR2 FQNNGV. There are 14 residues in the CDR3. Trimming took off 0 bases at V and 2 bases at J, with 7 bases between the two ends. The DNA of the CDR3 is TGTGCCAGCAGCTTAGATCTAGTCAACTATGGCTACACCTTC. Protein sequence: CASSLDLVNYGYTF. Full variable domain (rest looked up from reference TRBV11-2 and TRBJ1-2): EAGVAQSPRYKIIEKRQSVAFWCNPISGHATLYWYQQILGQGPKLLIQFQNNGVVDDSQLPKDRFSAERLKGVDSTLKIQPAKLEDSAVYLCASSLDLVNYGYTFGSGTRLTVV.

J is TRBJ1-1 and V is TRBV7-9; D is unresolved. The CDR3 runs 11 residues. CDR1 SEHNR and CDR2 FQNEAQ come from the germline V gene (reference sequence). V shed 5 bases and J shed 6 bases, with 7 bases lying between them. The CDR3 protein is CASSPGAEAFF. The DNA for the CDR3 is TGTGCCAGCAGCCCCGGGGCTGAAGCTTTCTTT.

This clone was detected only once. This sequence joins TRBV4-3 and TRBJ2-7; 15 bases line up with TRBD2. Germline V gene lookup returns CDR1 LGHNA and CDR2 YSLEER. Losses at the gene ends were 4 bases for V and 0 bases for J; bases not matched to a gene: 4. This CDR3 comprises 17 residues. The CDR3 DNA reads TGCGCCAGCAGCCCCGGGACTAGCGGGGGGTCCTCCTACGAGCAGTACTTC. It encodes CASSPGTSGGSSYEQYF.

This clone appeared once. The J gene is TRBJ1-5, the V gene TRBV28; tentatively, D is TRBD1 (6 bases). This CDR3 region has 15 residues. Trimming shortened V by 4 bases and J by 0 bases, and 10 bases separated the two germline ends. The germline gives CDR1 MDHEN, CDR2 SYDVKM. This CDR3 is CASSSGQYSNQPQHF. The CDR3, as DNA: TGTGCCAGCAGTTCTGGACAGTATAGCAATCAGCCCCAGCATTTT.

The chain uses TRBV6-6 and TRBJ1-1, with 8 positions matching TRBD1. Germline trimming cut 6 bases from V and 4 bases from J; bases unmatched to any gene: 13. The germline gives CDR1 MNHNY, CDR2 SVGAGI (reference sequence). This CDR3 has 16 amino acids. The CDR3 region has the DNA TGTGCCAGCAGGCACCGCCGGACAGGGCTGAGCACTGAAGCTTTCTTT. Translated: CASRHRRTGLSTEAFF.